The 26 T cell receptor beta chains listed next were all sequenced from one sample in a study of blood T cell repertoires in COVID-19. Using immunoSEQ multiplex PCR, the repertoire was profiled, and TCRdb retains in-frame clones only, with some absent. The data show some 270,000 clones, with approximately 83% seen just once and about 3.4% held by the top ten. Specimen: PBMCs or T cells enriched from blood (not recorded which). The receptors stem from a man over 45 who had recovered from COVID-19.

The chain joins TRBV7-8 to TRBJ2-2, with D maybe TRBD2 (5 bases). CDR3 size: 15 residues. V lost 5 bases, J lost 5 bases, and 15 bases lay in between. Germline V gives CDR1 SGHVS, CDR2 FQNEAQ. The CDR3 sequence: CASSRVFRGTGELFF. In DNA form, the CDR3 reads TGTGCCAGCAGCCGAGTTTTCCGGGGAACCGGGGAGCTGTTTTTT.

V and J are TRBV19 and TRBJ1-5, with TRBD1 matching over 10 bases. CDR1 is LNHDA, CDR2 SQIVND, per germline (reference sequence). The CDR3 runs to 15 residues. Trimming took 6 bases from V and 3 from J; bases not matched to a gene: 5. CDR3 protein: CASSLGQGNNQPQHF. For the CDR3, the DNA is TGTGCCAGTAGCCTGGGACAGGGGAACAATCAGCCCCAGCATTTT.

V usage is TRBV7-9 and J usage is TRBJ2-7; D not resolved. With 3 bases removed from V and 3 bases from J, the gap between germline ends came to 9 bases. This CDR3 is built from 13 residues. The germline V gene encodes CDR1 SEHNR and CDR2 FQNEAQ (reference sequence). The CDR3 sequence: CASSFPSYYEQYF. The CDR3 nucleotides read TGTGCCAGCAGCTTCCCTAGTTACTACGAGCAGTACTTC. Using reference TRBV7-9 and TRBJ2-7 for the parts outside the CDR3, the full variable domain is DTGVSQNPRHKITKRGQNVTFRCDPISEHNRLYWYRQTLGQGPEFLTYFQNEAQLEKSRLLSDRFSAERPKGSFSTLEIQRTEQGDSAMYLCASSFPSYYEQYFGPGTRLTVT.

The rearrangement joins TRBV30 to TRBJ1-1; D may be TRBD1 (5 bases). V dropped 3 bases and J dropped 3 bases, with 11 bases sitting between them. In germline, CDR1 is GTSNPN, CDR2 SVGIG (reference sequence). The CDR3 contains 13 residues. The CDR3 DNA reads as TGTGCCTGGAGGGTGTGGGGGGACACTGAAGCTTTCTTT. As protein: CAWRVWGDTEAFF.

A word on this clone: Other DNA sequences of this sample code for an identical CDR3. V and J are TRBV5-1 and TRBJ1-4; D possibly corresponds to TRBD1 (6 bases). In germline, CDR1 is SGHRS, CDR2 YFSETQ. Trimming left V 2 bases short and J 1 base short, with 6 bases between. The CDR3 sequence is 14 residues long. CDR3 sequence: CASSLQGTNEKLFF. For the CDR3, the DNA is TGCGCCAGCAGCTTACAGGGAACTAATGAAAAACTGTTTTTT.

The chain joins TRBV28 to TRBJ2-3; the D gene is possibly TRBD1 (6 bases). The CDR3 is made up of 15 amino acids. Trimming left V 2 bases short and J 2 bases short, with 11 bases between. Germline values: CDR1 MDHEN, CDR2 SYDVKM. CDR3 DNA sequence: TGTGCCAGCAGTTTAAGGAGACAGGACACAGATACGCAGTATTTT. Translated: CASSLRRQDTDTQYF. The full variable domain, rest sourced from reference TRBV28 and TRBJ2-3, is DVKVTQSSRYLVKRTGEKVFLECVQDMDHENMFWYRQDPGLGLRLIYFSYDVKMKEKGDIPEGYSVSREKKERFSLILESASTNQTSMYLCASSLRRQDTDTQYFGPGTRLTVL.

The chain is built from TRBV10-1 and TRBJ2-2; TRBD1 matches at 8 bases. V was pared by 1 base and J by 1 base, with 2 bases of the junction left unmatched. Germline-derived CDR1 and CDR2 are WNHNN and SYGVQD (reference sequence). The CDR3 totals 16 residues. CDR3 amino acids: CASSEYGQGNTGELFF. DNA of the CDR3: TGCGCCAGCAGTGAGTACGGACAGGGGAACACCGGGGAGCTGTTTTTT.

This chain links TRBV18 with TRBJ2-7; the D gene is possibly TRBD1 (6 bases). The V and J ends lost 8 bases and 2 bases respectively, with 10 bases between them. This CDR3 region has 12 residues. CDR1 and CDR2 (germline): KGHSH, LQKENI. CDR3 amino acids: CASRRDTYEQYF. CDR3 nucleotides: TGTGCCAGCCGACGGGACACCTACGAGCAGTACTTC.

This chain links TRBV19 with TRBJ1-5, with 8 bases that match TRBD1. This CDR3 is 16 amino acids long. Losses at the gene ends were 5 bases for V and 1 base for J; bases not matched to a gene: 7. CDR1 LNHDA and CDR2 SQIVND come from the germline V gene (reference sequence). The CDR3 loop reads CASSARGRLSNQPQHF. CDR3 nucleotide sequence: TGTGCCAGTAGTGCCAGGGGGCGATTGAGCAATCAGCCCCAGCATTTT. The full variable domain, with the rest looked up from reference TRBV19 and TRBJ1-5, is DGGITQSPKYLFRKEGQNVTLSCEQNLNHDAMYWYRQDPGQGLRLIYYSQIVNDFQKGDIAEGYSVSREKKESFPLTVTSAQKNPTAFYLCASSARGRLSNQPQHFGDGTRLSIL.

This clone has just one count. The rearrangement joins TRBV30 to TRBJ1-4, with 9 bases aligning to TRBD1. This CDR3 has 14 residues. Germline V gives CDR1 GTSNPN, CDR2 SVGIG (reference sequence). J gave up 7 bases and V 1 base, and 4 bases lay outside the gene matches. CDR3 in amino acids: CAWSDGTGTEKLFF. The DNA for the CDR3 is TGTGCCTGGAGTGACGGGACAGGGACTGAAAAACTGTTTTTT.

This rearrangement joins TRBV7-6 to TRBJ2-7; 8 bases are shared with TRBD2. Germline loops: CDR1 SGHVS, CDR2 FNYEAQ. V trimming: 5 bases; J trimming: 5 bases; junction bases outside the gene matches: 8. The CDR3 has 14 residues. The CDR3 sequence is CASSPVAGGHEQYF. CDR3 DNA sequence: TGTGCCAGCAGCCCCGTGGCGGGAGGACACGAGCAGTACTTC.

The rearrangement links TRBV5-1 to TRBJ2-2; TRBD2 aligns across 7 bases. Germline V lookup: CDR1 SGHRS, CDR2 YFSETQ. The CDR3 extends over 15 amino acids. Trimming took 4 bases from V and 3 from J; bases not matched to a gene: 6. The CDR3 coding sequence is TGCGCCAGCAGCCCCAGGGCGGGGGACACCGGGGAGCTGTTTTTT. Its protein product is CASSPRAGDTGELFF. Using reference TRBV5-1 and TRBJ2-2 for the parts outside the CDR3, the full variable domain is KAGVTQTPRYLIKTRGQQVTLSCSPISGHRSVSWYQQTPGQGLQFLFEYFSETQRNKGNFPGRFSGRQFSNSRSEMNVSTLELGDSALYLCASSPRAGDTGELFFGEGSRLTVL.

This clone has more than one count but fewer than ten. The chain recombines TRBV29-1 with TRBJ2-1, with D uncertain. The V end lost 7 bases, the J end lost 1 base, and 5 bases lay between the germline ends. The CDR3 contains 11 residues. Germline V gives CDR1 SQVTM, CDR2 ANQGSEA. The CDR3 DNA reads as TGCAGCGGCCGGTCCTACAATGAGCAGTTCTTC. This encodes CSGRSYNEQFF.

CDR3 DNA: TGTGCCAGCACCCGTGGGGAGATAGGAGATACGCAGTATTTT. Translating it yields CASTRGEIGDTQYF. This chain joins TRBV9 and TRBJ2-3, with D possibly TRBD2 on 5 matching bases. The CDR3 sequence is 14 residues long. CDR1 and CDR2 from the germline V gene are SGDLS and YYNGEE. Trimming took off 6 bases at V and 5 bases at J, with 16 bases between the two ends.

This chain uses TRBV5-1 with TRBJ1-1; 9 nucleotides align to TRBD1. The germline CDR1 and CDR2 sequences are SGHRS and YFSETQ. J was trimmed by 1 base and V by 0 bases; bases with no gene match: 1. The CDR3 has 15 residues. The chain's CDR3 is CASSLVGQGNTEAFF. DNA for the CDR3: TGCGCCAGCAGCTTGGTGGGACAGGGGAACACTGAAGCTTTCTTT.

This rearrangement joins TRBV3-1 (or the pseudogene TRBV3-2) to TRBJ2-1, with D possibly TRBD1 on 5 matching bases. This CDR3 is built from 14 residues. V lost 0 bases and J 13 bases, leaving 16 bases between the germline ends. Germline V CDR1 and CDR2: LGHDT, YNNKEL (reference sequence). In DNA form, the CDR3 reads TGTGCCAGCAGCCAAGATTCGCAGGGATTAAATCAGTTCTTC. This encodes CASSQDSQGLNQFF.

The chain recombines TRBV7-8 with TRBJ2-7; 8 nucleotides agree with TRBD1. V shed 3 bases and J 6 bases; nucleotides not matched to a gene: 10. Germline V gene sequence: CDR1 SGHVS, CDR2 FQNEAQ. The CDR3 spans 15 residues. The CDR3, as DNA: TGTGCCAGCAGCTTTAGGACAGGGTTCTTCTTCGAGCAGTACTTC. Protein product: CASSFRTGFFFEQYF.

The chain recombines TRBV21-1 with TRBJ2-7; the table names TRBD1, a call not compared with the DNA. TRBV21-1 is described as a pseudogene. This CDR3 has 15 residues. The CDR3 reads CASSKRPHAGDRMYF. The DNA for the CDR3 is TGTGCCAGCAGTAAAAGGCCTCATGCAGGGGACCGCATGTACTTC.

The gene calls are TRBV7-2 and TRBJ2-2, with 9 bases that match TRBD2. Germline loops: CDR1 SGHTA, CDR2 FQGNSA. This CDR3 has 16 amino acids. V gave up 5 bases and J gave up 2 bases; unmatched junction bases: 6. This CDR3 is CASSRLAGSNTGELFF. The CDR3 region has the DNA TGTGCCAGCAGCCGCCTAGCGGGGAGTAACACCGGGGAGCTGTTTTTT.

The chain uses TRBV7-2 and TRBJ2-7, with D maybe TRBD1 (6 bases). The germline V gene encodes CDR1 SGHTA and CDR2 FQGNSA. CDR3 length: 14 amino acids. The V gene lost 4 bases and the J gene lost 1 base, with 11 bases spanning the gap. CDR3 in DNA: TGTGCCAGCAGCTCCCGGACAGTTTCCTACGAGCAGTACTTC. Encoded protein: CASSSRTVSYEQYF.

This rearrangement joins TRBV4-3 to TRBJ2-7; 7 nucleotides agree with TRBD2. From germline, CDR1 is LGHNA and CDR2 YSLEER. The junction had 7 bases not matched to a gene; V was cut back by 4 bases and J by 4 bases. This CDR3 is built from 14 residues. The chain's CDR3 is CASSRWEGSYEQYF. For the CDR3, the DNA is TGCGCCAGCAGCCGATGGGAGGGATCGTACGAGCAGTACTTC.

This rearrangement joins TRBV18 to TRBJ1-1; 7 bases are a match to TRBD1. V dropped 1 base and J dropped 8; count of bases not matched to a gene: 4. The CDR3 has 13 residues. Per germline, CDR1 KGHSH and CDR2 LQKENI. The CDR3 DNA is TGTGCCAGCTCACCACGGGGACAGCAGGAAGCTTTCTTT. Amino acid sequence: CASSPRGQQEAFF.

Here the CDR3 reads CASSLLGFPADQPQHF. DNA for the CDR3: TGTGCCAGCAGCCTTCTGGGGTTTCCAGCGGATCAGCCCCAGCATTTT. The rearrangement joins TRBV2 to TRBJ1-5; D not resolved. This CDR3 region has 16 residues. V was cut by 6 bases and J by 5 bases, with 20 bases left in between. CDR1 and CDR2 (germline): SNHLY, FYNNEI.

This chain joins TRBV7-9 and TRBJ2-2; the match to TRBD1 covers 8 bases. Trimming removed 6 bases from V and 1 base from J; junction bases left unmatched: 10. The CDR3 runs to 17 residues. The germline gives CDR1 SEHNR, CDR2 FQNEAQ (reference sequence). The CDR3 bases are TGTGCCAGCAGTTTAAAAGCCGGGACAGGGAACACCGGGGAGCTGTTTTTT. Its translation is CASSLKAGTGNTGELFF.

This clone was observed a handful of times. The chain links TRBV12-2 to TRBJ2-7; the table's D call TRBD2 went unverified against the DNA. TRBV12-2 is marked as a pseudogene. The CDR3 is 14 residues long. The CDR3 here is CASRLGDYRYEQYF. The DNA for the CDR3 is TGTGCAAGTCGCTTAGGCGACTACCGCTACGAGCAGTACTTC.

The V gene is TRBV6-5, the J gene TRBJ2-1, with D tentatively TRBD2 (5 bases). The CDR3 extends over 13 amino acids. Germline V gene sequence: CDR1 MNHEY, CDR2 SVGAGI. V lost 5 bases to trimming and J lost 7 bases, with 12 bases between them. The CDR3, as DNA: TGTGCCAGCAGTCGGGGATATGGGAATGAGCAGTTCTTC. As protein: CASSRGYGNEQFF.